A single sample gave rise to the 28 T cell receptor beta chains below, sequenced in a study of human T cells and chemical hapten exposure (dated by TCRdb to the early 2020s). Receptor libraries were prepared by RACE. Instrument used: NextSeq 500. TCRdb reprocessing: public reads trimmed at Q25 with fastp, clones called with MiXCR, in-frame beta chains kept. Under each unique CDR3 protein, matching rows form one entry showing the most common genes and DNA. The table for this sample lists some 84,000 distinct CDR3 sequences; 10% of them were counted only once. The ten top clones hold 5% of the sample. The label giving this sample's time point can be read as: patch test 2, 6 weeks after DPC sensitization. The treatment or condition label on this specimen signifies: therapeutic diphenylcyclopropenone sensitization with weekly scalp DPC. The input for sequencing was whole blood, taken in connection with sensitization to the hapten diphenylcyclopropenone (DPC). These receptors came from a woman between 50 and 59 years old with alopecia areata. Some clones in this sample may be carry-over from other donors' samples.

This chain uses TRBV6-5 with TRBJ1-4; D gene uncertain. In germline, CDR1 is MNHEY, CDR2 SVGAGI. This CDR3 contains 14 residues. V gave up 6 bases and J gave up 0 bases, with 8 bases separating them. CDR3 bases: TGTGCCAGCAGCCTTACCTCAACTAATGAAAAACTGTTTTTT. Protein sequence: CASSLTSTNEKLFF.

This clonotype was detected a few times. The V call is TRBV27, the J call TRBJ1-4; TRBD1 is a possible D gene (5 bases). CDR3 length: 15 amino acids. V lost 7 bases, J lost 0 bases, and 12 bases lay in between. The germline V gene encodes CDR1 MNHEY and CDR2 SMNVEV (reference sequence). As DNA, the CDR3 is TGTGCCAGCAAGCAGGGCCGTGCAACTAATGAAAAACTGTTTTTT. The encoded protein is CASKQGRATNEKLFF.

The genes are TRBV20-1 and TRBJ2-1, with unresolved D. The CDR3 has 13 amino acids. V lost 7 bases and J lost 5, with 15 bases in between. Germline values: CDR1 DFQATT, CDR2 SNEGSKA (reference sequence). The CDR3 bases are TGCAGTGAGGCCTCCCGATGGGACAATGAGCAGTTCTTC. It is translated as CSEASRWDNEQFF.

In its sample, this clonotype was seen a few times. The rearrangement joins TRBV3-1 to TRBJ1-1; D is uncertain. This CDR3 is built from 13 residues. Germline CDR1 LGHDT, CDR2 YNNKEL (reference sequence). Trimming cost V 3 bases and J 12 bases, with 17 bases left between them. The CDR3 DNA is TGTGCCAGCAGCCATCTAAATCAGGTGGATACTTTCTTT. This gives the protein CASSHLNQVDTFF. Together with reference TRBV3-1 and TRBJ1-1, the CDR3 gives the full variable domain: DTAVSQTPKYLVTQMGNDKSIKCEQNLGHDTMYWYKQDSKKFLKIMFSYNNKELIINETVPNRFSPKSPDKAHLNLHINSLELGDSAVYFCASSHLNQVDTFFGQGTRLTVV.

The CDR3 region is CATSELTGGLDEQFF. The DNA of the CDR3 is TGTGCCACCAGTGAATTGACAGGGGGCTTGGATGAGCAGTTCTTC. The rearrangement links TRBV24-1 to TRBJ2-1, with TRBD1 matching over 10 bases. V was clipped by 4 bases and J by 8 bases; unmatched bases: 7. From germline, CDR1 is KGHDR and CDR2 SFDVKD. The CDR3 covers 15 residues.

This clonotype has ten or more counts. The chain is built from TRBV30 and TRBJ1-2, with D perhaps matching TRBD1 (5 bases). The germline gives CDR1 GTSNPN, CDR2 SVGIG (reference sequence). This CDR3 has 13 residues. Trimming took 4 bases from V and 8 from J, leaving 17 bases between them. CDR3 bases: TGTGCCTGGAATCCTGCAGGGATGGGCGGCTACACCTTC. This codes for CAWNPAGMGGYTF.

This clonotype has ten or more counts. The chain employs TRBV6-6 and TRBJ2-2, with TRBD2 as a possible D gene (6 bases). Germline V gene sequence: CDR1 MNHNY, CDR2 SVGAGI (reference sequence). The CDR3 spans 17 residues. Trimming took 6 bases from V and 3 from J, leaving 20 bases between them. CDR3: CASRTLLRGSDTGELFF. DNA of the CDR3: TGTGCCAGCAGAACACTGCTGCGGGGTTCTGACACCGGGGAGCTGTTTTTT.

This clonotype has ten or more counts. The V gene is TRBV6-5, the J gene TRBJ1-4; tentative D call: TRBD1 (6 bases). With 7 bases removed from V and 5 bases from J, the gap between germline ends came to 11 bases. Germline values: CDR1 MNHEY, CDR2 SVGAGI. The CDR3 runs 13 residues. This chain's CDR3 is CASNSRGNEKLFF. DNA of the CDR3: TGTGCCAGCAACAGCAGGGGCAATGAAAAACTGTTTTTT.

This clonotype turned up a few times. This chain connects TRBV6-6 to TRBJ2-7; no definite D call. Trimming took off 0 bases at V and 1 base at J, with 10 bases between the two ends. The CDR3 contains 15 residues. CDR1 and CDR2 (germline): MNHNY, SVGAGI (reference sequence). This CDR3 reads CASSYSPPNSYEQYF. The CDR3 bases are TGTGCCAGCAGTTACTCACCACCAAATTCCTACGAGCAGTACTTC.

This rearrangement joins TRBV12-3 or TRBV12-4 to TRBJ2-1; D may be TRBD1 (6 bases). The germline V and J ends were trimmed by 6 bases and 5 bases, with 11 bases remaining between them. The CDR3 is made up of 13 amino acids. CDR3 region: CASSLGTNNEQFF. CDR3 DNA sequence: TGTGCCAGCAGCCTCGGGACAAACAATGAGCAGTTCTTC.

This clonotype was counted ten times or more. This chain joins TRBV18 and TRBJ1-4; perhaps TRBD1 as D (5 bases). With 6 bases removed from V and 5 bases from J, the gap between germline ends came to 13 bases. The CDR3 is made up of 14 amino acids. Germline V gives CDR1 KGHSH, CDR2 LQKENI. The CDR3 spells CASSPQGRNEKLFF. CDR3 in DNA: TGTGCCAGCTCGCCCCAGGGTAGGAATGAAAAACTGTTTTTT.

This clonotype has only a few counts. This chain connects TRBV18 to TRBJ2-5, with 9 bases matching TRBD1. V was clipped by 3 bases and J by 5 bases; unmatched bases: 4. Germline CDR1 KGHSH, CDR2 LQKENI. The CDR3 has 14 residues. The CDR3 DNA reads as TGTGCCAGCTCACCGTATACAGGGGGCGAGACCCAGTACTTC. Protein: CASSPYTGGETQYF.

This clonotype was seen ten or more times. DNA for the CDR3: TGCAGCGTTGAGGGCGGACGGGGAGCTTTCTTT. It is translated as CSVEGGRGAFF. The chain recombines TRBV29-1 with TRBJ1-1, with D uncertain. CDR3 length equals 11 residues. Trimming stripped 3 bases from V and 10 bases from J, with 12 bases between. From germline, CDR1 is SQVTM and CDR2 ANQGSEA.

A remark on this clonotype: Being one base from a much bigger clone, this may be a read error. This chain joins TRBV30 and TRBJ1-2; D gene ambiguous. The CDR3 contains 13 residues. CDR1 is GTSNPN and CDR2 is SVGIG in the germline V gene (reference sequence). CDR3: CAWRADNYYSYTF. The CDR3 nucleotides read TGTGCCTGGAGAGCGGATAACTACTATAGCTACACCTTC.

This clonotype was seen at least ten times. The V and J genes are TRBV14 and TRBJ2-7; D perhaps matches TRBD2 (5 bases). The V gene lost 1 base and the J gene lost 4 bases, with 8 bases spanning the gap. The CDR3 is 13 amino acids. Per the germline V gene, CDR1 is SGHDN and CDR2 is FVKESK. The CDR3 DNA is TGTGCCAGCAGCCAAGTGGAGCGGTACGAGCAGTACTTC. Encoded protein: CASSQVERYEQYF.

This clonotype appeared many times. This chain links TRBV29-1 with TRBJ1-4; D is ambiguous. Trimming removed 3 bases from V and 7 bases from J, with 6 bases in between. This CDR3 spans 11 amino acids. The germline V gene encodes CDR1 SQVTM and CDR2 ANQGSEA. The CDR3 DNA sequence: TGCAGCGTTGAGGTGTCTGAAAAACTGTTTTTT. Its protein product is CSVEVSEKLFF.

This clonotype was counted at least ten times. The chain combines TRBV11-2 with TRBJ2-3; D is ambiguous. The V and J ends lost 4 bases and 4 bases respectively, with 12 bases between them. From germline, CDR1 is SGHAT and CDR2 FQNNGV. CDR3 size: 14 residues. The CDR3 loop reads CASSSRAPADTQYF. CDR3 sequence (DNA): TGTGCCAGCAGCTCCCGGGCCCCTGCAGATACGCAGTATTTT.

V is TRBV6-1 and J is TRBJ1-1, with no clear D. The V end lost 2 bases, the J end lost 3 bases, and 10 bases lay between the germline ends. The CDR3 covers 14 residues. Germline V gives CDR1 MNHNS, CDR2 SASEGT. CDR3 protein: CASSETWRYTEAFF. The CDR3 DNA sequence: TGTGCCAGCAGTGAAACTTGGCGGTACACTGAAGCTTTCTTT.

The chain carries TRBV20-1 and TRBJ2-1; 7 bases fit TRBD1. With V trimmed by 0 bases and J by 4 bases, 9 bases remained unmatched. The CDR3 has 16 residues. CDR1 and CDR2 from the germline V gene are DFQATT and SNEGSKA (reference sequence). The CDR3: CSARDRGQSPYNEQFF. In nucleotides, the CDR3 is TGCAGTGCTAGAGACAGGGGACAGTCCCCTTACAATGAGCAGTTCTTC.

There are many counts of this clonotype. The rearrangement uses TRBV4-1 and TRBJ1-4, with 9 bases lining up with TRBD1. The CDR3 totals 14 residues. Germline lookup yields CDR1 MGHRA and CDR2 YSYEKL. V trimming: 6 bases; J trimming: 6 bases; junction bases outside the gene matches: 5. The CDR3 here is CASRGQGRYEKLFF. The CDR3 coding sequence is TGCGCCAGCAGGGGACAGGGTCGTTATGAAAAACTGTTTTTT.

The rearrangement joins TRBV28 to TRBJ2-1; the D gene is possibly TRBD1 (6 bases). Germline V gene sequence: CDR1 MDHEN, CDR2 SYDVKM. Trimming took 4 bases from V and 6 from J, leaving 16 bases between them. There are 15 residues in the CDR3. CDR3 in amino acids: CASSWIGRGGNEQFF. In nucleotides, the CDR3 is TGTGCCAGCAGTTGGATCGGCCGAGGGGGCAATGAGCAGTTCTTC.

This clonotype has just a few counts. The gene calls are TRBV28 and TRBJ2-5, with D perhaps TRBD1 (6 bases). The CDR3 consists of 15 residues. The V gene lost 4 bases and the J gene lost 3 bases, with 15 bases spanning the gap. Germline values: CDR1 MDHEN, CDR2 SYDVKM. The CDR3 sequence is CASSSIVGQKETQYF. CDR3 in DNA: TGTGCCAGCAGTTCGATTGTCGGACAGAAAGAGACCCAGTACTTC.

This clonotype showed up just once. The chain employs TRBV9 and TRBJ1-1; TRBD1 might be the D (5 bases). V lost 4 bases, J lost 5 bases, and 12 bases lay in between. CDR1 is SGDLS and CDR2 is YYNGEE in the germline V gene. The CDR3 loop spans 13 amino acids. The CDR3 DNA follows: TGTGCCAGCAGCCCCCCTGGGGGGACTGAAGCTTTCTTT. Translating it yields CASSPPGGTEAFF. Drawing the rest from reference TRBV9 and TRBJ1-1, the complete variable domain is DSGVTQTPKHLITATGQRVTLRCSPRSGDLSVYWYQQSLDQGLQFLIQYYNGEERAKGNILERFSAQQFPDLHSELNLSSLELGDSALYFCASSPPGGTEAFFGQGTRLTVV.

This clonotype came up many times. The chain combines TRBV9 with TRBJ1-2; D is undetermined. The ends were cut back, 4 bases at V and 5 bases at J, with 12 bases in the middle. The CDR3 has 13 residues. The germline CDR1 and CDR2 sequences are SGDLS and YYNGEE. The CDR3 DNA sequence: TGTGCCAGCAGCCCCCTGACGGATTATGGCTACACCTTC. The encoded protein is CASSPLTDYGYTF.

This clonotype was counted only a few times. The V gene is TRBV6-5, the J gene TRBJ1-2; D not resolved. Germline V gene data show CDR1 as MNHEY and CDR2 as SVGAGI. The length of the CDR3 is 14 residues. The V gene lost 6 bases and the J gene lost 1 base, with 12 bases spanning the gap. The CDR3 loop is CASRVRESNYGYTF. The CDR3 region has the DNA TGTGCCAGCAGAGTAAGGGAGAGTAACTATGGCTACACCTTC.

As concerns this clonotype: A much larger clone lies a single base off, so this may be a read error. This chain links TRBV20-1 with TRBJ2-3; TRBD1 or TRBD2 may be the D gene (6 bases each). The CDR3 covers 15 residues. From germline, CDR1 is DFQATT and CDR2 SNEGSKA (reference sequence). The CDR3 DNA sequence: TGCAGTGCTAGAGCGGGGGCGAGGAACACACATACGCAGTATTTT. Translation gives CSARAGARNTHTQYF.

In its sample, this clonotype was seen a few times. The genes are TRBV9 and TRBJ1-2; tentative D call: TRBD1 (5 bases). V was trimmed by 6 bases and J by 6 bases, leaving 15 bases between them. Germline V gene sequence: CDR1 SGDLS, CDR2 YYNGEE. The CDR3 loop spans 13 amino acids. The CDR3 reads CASTLGGDNGYTF. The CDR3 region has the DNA TGTGCCAGCACCCTTGGGGGGGATAATGGCTACACCTTC. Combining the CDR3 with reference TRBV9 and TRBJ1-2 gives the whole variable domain DSGVTQTPKHLITATGQRVTLRCSPRSGDLSVYWYQQSLDQGLQFLIQYYNGEERAKGNILERFSAQQFPDLHSELNLSSLELGDSALYFCASTLGGDNGYTFGSGTRLTVV.

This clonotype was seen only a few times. The CDR3 DNA follows: TGTGCCAGCAGCGTAGATCAAGAGACCCAGTACTTC. It yields the protein CASSVDQETQYF. The chain recombines TRBV9 with TRBJ2-5, with D uncertain. The V end was cut by 0 bases, the J end by 2 bases, with 2 bases between. This CDR3 spans 12 amino acids. CDR1 and CDR2 (germline): SGDLS, YYNGEE.